The entry below describes one T cell receptor beta chain. This specimen comes from a study of regulatory T cells in long-lasting Graves disease. Time point given: newly diagnosed GD, antithyroid drugs for less than 3 months. RNA isolated from PBMCs was used to make the TCR library. The V gene's germline CDR1 is SGDLS and CDR2 YYNGEE. The ends lost 5 bases at V and 9 bases at J; junction bases unmatched: 11. CDR3 length: 14 residues. Through Arm-PCR of CDR3 regions and iRepertoire HTBI primers, TCR beta libraries were built. TCRdb re-called the multiplex PCR reads through MiXCR, storing one row per CDR3 protein. Of approximately 480,000 distinct CDR3 sequences in the sample, about 16% were seen once. These records were also assigned to another study, of T cells in Graves' hyperthyroidism and ophthalmopathy.

V gene TRBV9 combines with J gene TRBJ2-1; 7 bases align to TRBD1. The sample was peripheral blood mononuclear cells (PBMCs), taken at new diagnosis, from a patient treated with antithyroid drugs. This clonotype was sampled from a man aged 40-55 years with Graves disease. The chain's CDR3 is CASRAQGDGPEQFF. CDR3 nucleotide sequence: TGTGCCAGCAGAGCCCAGGGGGATGGTCCTGAGCAGTTCTTC.